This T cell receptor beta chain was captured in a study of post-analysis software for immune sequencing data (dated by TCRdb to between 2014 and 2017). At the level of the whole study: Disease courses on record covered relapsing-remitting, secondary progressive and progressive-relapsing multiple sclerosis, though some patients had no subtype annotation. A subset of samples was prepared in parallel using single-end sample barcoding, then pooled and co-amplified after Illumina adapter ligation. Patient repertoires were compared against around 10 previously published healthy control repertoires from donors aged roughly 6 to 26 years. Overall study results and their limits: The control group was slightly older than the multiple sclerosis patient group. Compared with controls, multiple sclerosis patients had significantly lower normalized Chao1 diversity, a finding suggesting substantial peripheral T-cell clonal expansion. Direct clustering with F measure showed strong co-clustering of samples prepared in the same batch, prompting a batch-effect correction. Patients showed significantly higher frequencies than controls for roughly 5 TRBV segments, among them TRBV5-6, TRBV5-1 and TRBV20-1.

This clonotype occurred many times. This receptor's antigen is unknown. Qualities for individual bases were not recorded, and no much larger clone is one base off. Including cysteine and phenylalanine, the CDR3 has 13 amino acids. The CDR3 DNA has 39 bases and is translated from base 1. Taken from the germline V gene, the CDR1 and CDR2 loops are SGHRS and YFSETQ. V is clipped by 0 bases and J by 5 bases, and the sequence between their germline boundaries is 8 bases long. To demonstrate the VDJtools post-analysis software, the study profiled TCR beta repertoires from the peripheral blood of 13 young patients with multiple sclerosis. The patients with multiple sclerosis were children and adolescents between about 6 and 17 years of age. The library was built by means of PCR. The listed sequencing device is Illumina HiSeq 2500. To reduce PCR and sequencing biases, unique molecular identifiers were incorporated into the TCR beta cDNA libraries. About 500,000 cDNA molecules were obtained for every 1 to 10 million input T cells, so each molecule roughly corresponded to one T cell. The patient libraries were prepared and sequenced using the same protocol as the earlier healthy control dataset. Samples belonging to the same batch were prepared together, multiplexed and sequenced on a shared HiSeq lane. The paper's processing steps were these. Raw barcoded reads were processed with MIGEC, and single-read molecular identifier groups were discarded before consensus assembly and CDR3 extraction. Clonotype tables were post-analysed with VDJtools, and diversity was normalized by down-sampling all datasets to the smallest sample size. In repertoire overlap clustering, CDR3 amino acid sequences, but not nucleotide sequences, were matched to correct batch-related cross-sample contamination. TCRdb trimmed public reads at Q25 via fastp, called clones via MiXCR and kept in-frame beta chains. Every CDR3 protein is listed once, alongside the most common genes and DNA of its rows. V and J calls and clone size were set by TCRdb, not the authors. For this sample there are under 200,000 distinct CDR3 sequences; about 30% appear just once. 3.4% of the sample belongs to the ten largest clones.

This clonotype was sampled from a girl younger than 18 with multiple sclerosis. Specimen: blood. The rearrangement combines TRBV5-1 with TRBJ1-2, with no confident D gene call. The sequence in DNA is TGCGCCAGCAGCTTGGAGCCGGATTATGGCTACACCTTC. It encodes CASSLEPDYGYTF.